Presented here are 3 T cell receptor beta chains from one specimen sequenced in a study of blood T cell repertoires in COVID-19. Produced via immunoSEQ multiplex PCR; TCRdb's table is partial and in-frame only. The sample holds 70,000 or so clones; about four fifths are singletons and the top ten take under 20%. The source material was peripheral blood. The receptor source for this set is a human donor in a cohort sampled during active COVID-19.

This clone was counted between two and nine times. J is TRBJ1-4 and V is TRBV7-8, with D unclear. Trimming pared 8 bases from V and 5 bases from J, leaving 18 bases between. The CDR3 covers 15 residues. Germline values: CDR1 SGHVS, CDR2 FQNEAQ. CDR3 loop: CASDRGRRPNEKLFF. CDR3 bases: TGTGCCAGCGATAGAGGGCGGAGACCGAATGAAAAACTGTTTTTT. Full variable domain (missing parts from reference TRBV7-8 and TRBJ1-4): GAGVSQSPRYKVAKRGQDVALRCDPISGHVSLFWYQQALGQGPEFLTYFQNEAQLDKSGLPSDRFFAERPEGSVSTLKIQRTQQEDSAVYLCASDRGRRPNEKLFFGSGTQLSVL.

The rearrangement links TRBV5-1 to TRBJ2-7; 9 bases map to TRBD1. Per the germline V gene, CDR1 is SGHRS and CDR2 is YFSETQ. The CDR3 runs to 14 residues. V dropped 4 bases and J dropped 3; count of bases not matched to a gene: 5. The CDR3 DNA follows: TGCGCCAGCAGCCCGGGACAGGGAATCTACGAGCAGTACTTC. It yields the protein CASSPGQGIYEQYF.

The V gene is TRBV5-1, the J gene TRBJ2-7; TRBD2 is a possible D gene (6 bases). Per the germline V gene, CDR1 is SGHRS and CDR2 is YFSETQ. The length of the CDR3 is 15 residues. V lost 3 bases and J 4 bases, leaving 17 bases between the germline ends. The CDR3 DNA sequence: TGCGCCAGCAGCTCCCCGGGAGCCGACCCATACGAGCAGTACTTC. Amino acid sequence: CASSSPGADPYEQYF.